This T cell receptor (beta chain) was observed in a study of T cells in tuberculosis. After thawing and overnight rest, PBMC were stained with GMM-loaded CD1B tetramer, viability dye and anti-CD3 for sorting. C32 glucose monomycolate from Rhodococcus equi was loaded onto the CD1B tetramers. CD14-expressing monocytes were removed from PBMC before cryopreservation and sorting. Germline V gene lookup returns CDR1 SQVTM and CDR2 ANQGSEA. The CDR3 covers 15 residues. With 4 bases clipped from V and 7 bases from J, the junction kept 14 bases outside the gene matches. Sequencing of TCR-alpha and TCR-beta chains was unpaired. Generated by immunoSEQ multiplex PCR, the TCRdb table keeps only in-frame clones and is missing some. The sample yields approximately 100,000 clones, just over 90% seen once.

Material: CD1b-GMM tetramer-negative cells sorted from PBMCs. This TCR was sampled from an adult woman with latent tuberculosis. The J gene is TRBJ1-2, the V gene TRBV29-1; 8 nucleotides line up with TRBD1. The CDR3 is CSVGFPDRVAGGYTF. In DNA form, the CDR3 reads TGCAGCGTTGGTTTTCCGGACAGGGTAGCGGGTGGCTACACCTTC.